This TCR beta chain was found in a study of blood T cells in healthy people across ages (dated by TCRdb to the mid-2010s). Regarding the research as a whole: In model experiments, template switching captured roughly one uniquely barcoded TCR beta cDNA molecule for every two T cells. Age-related changes in TCR beta repertoire diversity were measured in the study by deep sequencing normalized with unique cDNA molecular identifiers. Four age groups were formed from the donors: young (average 16 years), middle-aged (approximately 40), aged (about 62) and long-lived (around 80). To avoid experimental bias, donors of different ages were randomly spread across the sequencing lanes. For two donors (one aged 18 to 29 and one aged 80 or older), the study analyzed two additional independent replicas of 1 million unique cDNA reads from the same blood draw. Results and caveats for the whole study, not just this receptor: Observed TCR beta diversity correlated strongly with the percentage of naive T cells measured by flow cytometry. Estimates of total diversity from one million sequenced T cells were regarded as lower bounds and underestimates. Compared with the aged group, more naive CD4+ T cells, fewer expanded clones and increased TCR diversity were shown by the long-lived group, suggesting age selection. Because the CMV infection status of the donors was unknown, age-related changes in expanded clonotypes may potentially have been confounded. Conclusive comparison of naive and antigen-experienced compartments was prevented by the profiling of bulk unsorted PBMCs. As age increased, observed TCR beta diversity per million T cells dropped in a roughly linear way, and a significant reduction was already evident by age 40.

A note on this clonotype: It has no known antigen specificity. No quality values exist for individual bases; no much larger clone is one base distant.

CDR1 and CDR2, looked up from the germline V gene, are SGHDN and FVKESK. Including cysteine and phenylalanine, the CDR3 has 17 amino acids. Left in the record is the CDR3 DNA by itself, 51 bases read in frame from the first base. At the junction V is shortened by 4 bases and J by 4 bases, with 22 bases in between. The donors were about 40 Caucasian individuals from Russia, aged roughly 6 to 100 years, who were systemically healthy. Each donor gave around 9.5 milliliters of peripheral blood, collected into EDTA-treated Vacutainer tubes. Ficoll-Paque density-gradient centrifugation was used to isolate PBMCs, with at least 7 million obtained per sample. Total RNA was extracted from PBMCs with Trizol reagent, with at least 6 micrograms obtained per sample. For every donor, flow cytometry on a PBMC aliquot measured the percentage of naive CD45RAhigh/CD27high T cells. Library creation used 5' RACE. Sequenced using an Illumina HiSeq 2500. The second PCR ran for roughly 7 to 12 cycles and used a J-beta primer mix along with a sample-barcoded 5' primer. Each TCR beta cDNA molecule received a unique molecular identifier from a template-switch 5' adaptor carrying 12 random nucleotides. At least 3 million CDR3-containing paired-end reads were obtained from each sample. First-strand cDNA synthesis was performed from all RNA using the Mint cDNA synthesis kit, with priming by a TRBC-specific oligonucleotide. After uracil-DNA glycosylase treatment, a first 18-cycle PCR used universal primers M1SS and BC2_uni_R on all cDNA. The authors' analysis ran thus. Normalization of each sample was performed by random selection of 1 million high-quality reads, each carrying a distinct molecular identifier. Instead of being binned into consensus sequences, reads with shared molecular identifiers were discarded. MiTCR, set to a Q25 quality threshold and the strictest error-elimination algorithm, was used for CDR3 identification, clonotype clustering and error correction. A nonparametric unseen species model using Euler transformation provided a lower-bound estimate of total TCR beta diversity. TCRdb's own reprocessing of the public reads used fastp at Q25 and MiXCR and kept productive beta chains. Each entry merges the rows of one CDR3 protein and shows their most common DNA and genes. V and J calls and clone size were set by TCRdb, not the authors. Counted in this sample were about 1.6 million distinct CDR3 sequences; about 32% of them appeared once. The ten largest clones add up to roughly 10% of the sample.

The source is a woman in her twenties or thirties in good health. This chain joins TRBV14 to TRBJ2-5; TRBD1 is perhaps the D gene, given 6 matching bases. The source material was blood. The DNA sequence reads TGTGCCAGCAGCCCTCCTTTTGGGGCAGGGGATCGAGAGACCCAGTACTTC. Translated, this gives CASSPPFGAGDRETQYF.